A single sample gave rise to the 14 T cell receptor beta chains below, sequenced in a study of patients and donors after allogeneic stem cell transplantation. Via MiXCR, TCRdb re-called the RT-PCR reads, giving one row per CDR3 protein. The sample includes roughly 200,000 distinct CDR3 sequences, roughly 40% seen only once; the top ten take approximately 32%. The sequenced sample was blood, either unsorted or a sorted T cell fraction (not recorded which). Receptors originate from a human donor who was either an allogeneic HSCT recipient or a stem cell or donor lymphocyte infusion donor (not recorded which). It is not recorded whose cells these are; they may come from a transplant donor.

The V gene is TRBV19, the J gene TRBJ2-1; a possible D gene is TRBD1 (6 bases). Trimming pared 2 bases from V and 8 bases from J, leaving 10 bases between. CDR1 is LNHDA and CDR2 is SQIVND in the germline V gene (reference sequence). This CDR3 has 13 amino acids. CDR3 sequence reads: CASSILQGYEQFF. The CDR3 nucleotides read TGTGCCAGTAGTATACTCCAGGGGTATGAGCAGTTCTTC.

There are a few counts of this clonotype. The V gene is TRBV5-1, the J gene TRBJ1-1, with D possibly TRBD1 on 5 matching bases. The germline CDR1 and CDR2 sequences are SGHRS and YFSETQ. The CDR3 sequence is 15 residues long. V lost 4 bases, J lost 0 bases, and 13 bases lay in between. For the CDR3, the DNA is TGCGCCAGCAGCGACATCCCGACAGTGAACACTGAAGCTTTCTTT. Translation: CASSDIPTVNTEAFF.

This clonotype was found a few times. This sequence joins TRBV6-2 or TRBV6-3 and TRBJ1-5, with unresolved D. This CDR3 contains 13 residues. Germline CDR1 reads MNHEY; CDR2 reads SVGEGT. Deletions cut 4 bases from V and 4 bases from J, with 8 bases between. CDR3 region: CASSFTSNQPQHF. DNA for the CDR3: TGTGCCAGCAGTTTTACCTCGAATCAGCCCCAGCATTTT.

This chain connects TRBV4-2 to TRBJ2-1; D is undetermined. Germline V gene sequence: CDR1 LGHNA, CDR2 YNFKEQ. The CDR3 runs 17 residues. Deletions cut 1 base from V and 7 bases from J, with 20 bases between. DNA for the CDR3: TGTGCCAGCAGCCAAGTCAGGCGGAGTCCCGAAAATAATGAGCAGTTCTTC. Protein: CASSQVRRSPENNEQFF.

The V call is TRBV11-2, the J call TRBJ2-6; D not resolved. CDR3 length: 13 amino acids. V gave up 5 bases and J gave up 0 bases, with 2 bases separating them. CDR1 and CDR2 (germline): SGHAT, FQNNGV. CDR3 sequence (DNA): TGTGCCAGCAGCATCTCTGGGGCCAACGTCCTGACTTTC. Translated: CASSISGANVLTF.

The chain carries TRBV6-5 and TRBJ2-5, with 8 bases identical to TRBD1. Germline V gene data show CDR1 as MNHEY and CDR2 as SVGAGI. The CDR3 has 13 amino acids. V trimming: 4 bases; J trimming: 5 bases; junction bases outside the gene matches: 3. This CDR3 is CASSFRTGETQYF. The CDR3 DNA reads as TGTGCCAGCAGTTTTAGGACAGGGGAGACCCAGTACTTC.

The chain combines TRBV20-1 with TRBJ2-1, with D possibly TRBD2 on 5 matching bases. The CDR3 is made up of 15 amino acids. The V and J ends lost 0 bases and 7 bases respectively, with 16 bases between them. Germline CDR1 DFQATT, CDR2 SNEGSKA (reference sequence). The CDR3 DNA reads as TGCAGTGCTAGAGACGGGCACTCTGGACTTAATGAGCAGTTCTTC. Its protein is CSARDGHSGLNEQFF.

This clonotype has just a few counts. This chain connects TRBV2 to TRBJ2-1; 14 bases map to TRBD2. V dropped 10 bases and J dropped 4; count of bases not matched to a gene: 9. The germline V gene encodes CDR1 SNHLY and CDR2 FYNNEI. The CDR3 has 16 amino acids. The CDR3 loop reads CATPGLAGAPYNEQFF. In DNA form, the CDR3 reads TGTGCCACCCCGGGACTAGCGGGAGCGCCGTACAATGAGCAGTTCTTC.

This clonotype was seen more than once but under ten times. In DNA, the CDR3 is TGTGCCAGCAGCCCGGGCGGGATGAACACTGAAGCTTTCTTT. Translation gives CASSPGGMNTEAFF. The genes are TRBV5-6 and TRBJ1-1; no reliable D call. The CDR3 length is 14 residues. Germline V gene sequence: CDR1 SGHDT, CDR2 YYEEEE. Trimming shortened V by 4 bases and J by 0 bases, and 10 bases separated the two germline ends.

This clonotype was seen only a few times. The chain carries TRBV6-6 and TRBJ1-1; D is perhaps TRBD1 (5 bases). Per germline, CDR1 MNHNY and CDR2 SVGAGI (reference sequence). V dropped 0 bases and J dropped 3 bases, with 11 bases sitting between them. The CDR3 totals 15 residues. The CDR3 region has the DNA TGTGCCAGCAGTTACTCGATGGGGGGAGACACTGAAGCTTTCTTT. As protein: CASSYSMGGDTEAFF.

The rearrangement uses TRBV12-3 or TRBV12-4 and TRBJ1-1; TRBD1 might be the D (6 bases). V was shortened by 3 bases and J by 3 bases, with 11 bases between the two germline ends. The CDR3 length is 14 residues. The DNA for the CDR3 is TGTGCCAGCAGTTTCGCCAGGGGCGACACTGAAGCTTTCTTT. It specifies CASSFARGDTEAFF.

The sample holds a few counts of this clonotype. This chain connects TRBV4-3 to TRBJ2-3; tentative D call: TRBD2 (5 bases). The CDR3 covers 15 residues. CDR1 LGHNA and CDR2 YSLEER come from the germline V gene. V was pared by 0 bases and J by 3 bases, with 10 bases between. Here the CDR3 DNA reads TGCGCCAGCAGCCAAGAACTAGTGAGAACAGATACGCAGTATTTT. Protein sequence: CASSQELVRTDTQYF.

The rearrangement uses TRBV2 and TRBJ1-5, with a possible D match to TRBD1 (5 bases). This CDR3 has 14 residues. CDR1 is SNHLY and CDR2 is FYNNEI in the germline V gene. V lost 3 bases and J lost 2, with 8 bases in between. Here the CDR3 reads CASSERGGNQPQHF. The CDR3 DNA is TGTGCCAGCAGTGAGAGGGGCGGCAATCAGCCCCAGCATTTT.

The chain combines TRBV28 with TRBJ2-7; D gene unclear. This CDR3 comprises 15 residues. Germline loops: CDR1 MDHEN, CDR2 SYDVKM. V shed 7 bases and J shed 0 bases, with 16 bases lying between them. Written as DNA, the CDR3 is TGTGCCAGCACCAATGGACCCTTGAGCTCCTACGAGCAGTACTTC. It encodes CASTNGPLSSYEQYF.